This TCR beta chain was sequenced in a study of cytomegalovirus exposure and HLA in healthy donors. Only a few counts were recorded for this clone. The antigen is unknown. This PCR relied on a set of 60 Vbeta primers and 13 Jbeta primers. The repertoire was sequenced with immunoSEQ multiplex PCR; TCRdb's copy has only in-frame clones and lacks some. The profile shows about 120,000 clones, about 8.6% of them singletons. Germline V lookup: CDR1 SGHAT, CDR2 FQNNGV. V gave up 3 bases and J gave up 8 bases, with 11 bases separating them. CDR3 size: 13 residues. Study-level findings and limits: Later on, an analysis tied roughly 17,000 TCR beta sequences to HLA alleles at 0.05 false discovery rate. Presence/absence analyses took donor sequencing depth as roughly uniform. Accounts indicate the classifier identified cytomegalovirus status with strong specificity and sensitivity.

Sequencing was carried out using PBMCs. This TCR was sampled from a woman aged 40 to 50 in good health and CMV-seropositive. This rearrangement joins TRBV11-2 to TRBJ2-1, with D uncertain. The CDR3 reads CASSLPHADEQFF. For the CDR3, the DNA is TGTGCCAGCAGCTTGCCTCACGCAGATGAGCAGTTCTTC. Using reference TRBV11-2 and TRBJ2-1 for the parts outside the CDR3, the full variable domain is EAGVAQSPRYKIIEKRQSVAFWCNPISGHATLYWYQQILGQGPKLLIQFQNNGVVDDSQLPKDRFSAERLKGVDSTLKIQPAKLEDSAVYLCASSLPHADEQFFGPGTRLTVL.